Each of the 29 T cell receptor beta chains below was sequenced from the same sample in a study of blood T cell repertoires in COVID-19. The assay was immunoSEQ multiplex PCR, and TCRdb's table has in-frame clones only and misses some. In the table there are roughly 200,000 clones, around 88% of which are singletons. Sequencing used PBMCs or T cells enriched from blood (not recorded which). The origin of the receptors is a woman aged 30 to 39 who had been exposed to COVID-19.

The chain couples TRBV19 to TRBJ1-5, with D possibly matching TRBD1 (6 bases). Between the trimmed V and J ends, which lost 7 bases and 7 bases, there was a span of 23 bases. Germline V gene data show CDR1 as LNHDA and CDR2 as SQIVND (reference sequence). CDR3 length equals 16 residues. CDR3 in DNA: TGTGCCAGTACCCCTAGGGGGGGCAGGGGTGAGCAGCCCCAGCATTTT. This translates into CASTPRGGRGEQPQHF.

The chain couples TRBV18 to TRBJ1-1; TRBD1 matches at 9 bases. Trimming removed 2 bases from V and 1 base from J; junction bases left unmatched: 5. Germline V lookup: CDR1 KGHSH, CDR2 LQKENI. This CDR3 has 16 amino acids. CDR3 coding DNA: TGTGCCAGCTCACCAGTTCGGACAGGGGCGAACACTGAAGCTTTCTTT. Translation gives CASSPVRTGANTEAFF. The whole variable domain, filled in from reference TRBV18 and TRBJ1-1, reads NAGVMQNPRHLVRRRGQEARLRCSPMKGHSHVYWYRQLPEEGLKFMVYLQKENIIDESGMPKERFSAEFPKEGPSILRIQQVVRGDSAAYFCASSPVRTGANTEAFFGQGTRLTVV.

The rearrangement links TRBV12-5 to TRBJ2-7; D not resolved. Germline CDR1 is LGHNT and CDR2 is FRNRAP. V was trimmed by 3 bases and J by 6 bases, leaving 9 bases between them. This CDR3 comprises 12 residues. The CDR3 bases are TGTGCTAGTGGTTTCGAGGCCGCCGAGCAGTACTTC. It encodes CASGFEAAEQYF.

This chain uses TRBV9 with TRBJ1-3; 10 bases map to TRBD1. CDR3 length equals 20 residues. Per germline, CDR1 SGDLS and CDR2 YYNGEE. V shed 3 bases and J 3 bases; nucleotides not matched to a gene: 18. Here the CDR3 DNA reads TGTGCCAGCAGCGACAGACCGGGACAGGGGCCCCTCGAATTTGGAAACACCATATATTTT. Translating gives CASSDRPGQGPLEFGNTIYF. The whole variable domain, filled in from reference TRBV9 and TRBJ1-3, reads DSGVTQTPKHLITATGQRVTLRCSPRSGDLSVYWYQQSLDQGLQFLIQYYNGEERAKGNILERFSAQQFPDLHSELNLSSLELGDSALYFCASSDRPGQGPLEFGNTIYFGEGSWLTVV.

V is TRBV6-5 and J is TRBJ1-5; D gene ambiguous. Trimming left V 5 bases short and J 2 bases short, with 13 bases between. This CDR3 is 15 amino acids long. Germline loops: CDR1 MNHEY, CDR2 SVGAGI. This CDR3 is CASSNLGVGNQPQHF. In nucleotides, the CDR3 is TGTGCCAGCAGTAACCTGGGAGTTGGCAATCAGCCCCAGCATTTT.

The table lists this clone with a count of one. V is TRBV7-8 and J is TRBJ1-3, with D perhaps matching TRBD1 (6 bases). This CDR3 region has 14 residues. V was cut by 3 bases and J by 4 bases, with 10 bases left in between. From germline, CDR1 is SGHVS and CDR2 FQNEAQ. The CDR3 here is CASSLQGQGNTIYF. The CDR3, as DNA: TGTGCCAGCAGCTTGCAGGGACAAGGAAACACCATATATTTT. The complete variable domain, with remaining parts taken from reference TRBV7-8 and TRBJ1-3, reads GAGVSQSPRYKVAKRGQDVALRCDPISGHVSLFWYQQALGQGPEFLTYFQNEAQLDKSGLPSDRFFAERPEGSVSTLKIQRTQQEDSAVYLCASSLQGQGNTIYFGEGSWLTVV.

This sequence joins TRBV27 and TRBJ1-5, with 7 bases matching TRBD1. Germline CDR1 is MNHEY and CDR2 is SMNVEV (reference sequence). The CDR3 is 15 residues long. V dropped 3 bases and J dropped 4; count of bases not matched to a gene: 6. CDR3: CASSFSRGSNQPQHF. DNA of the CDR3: TGTGCCAGCAGTTTCTCCAGGGGGTCAAATCAGCCCCAGCATTTT.

CDR3 bases: TGTGCCAGCAGCGCAACCGGGGAGGGGAATCAGCCCCAGCATTTT. This codes for CASSATGEGNQPQHF. The V gene is TRBV9, the J gene TRBJ1-5; D is possibly TRBD1 (5 bases). CDR3 size: 15 residues. Germline CDR1 reads SGDLS; CDR2 reads YYNGEE. V was clipped by 3 bases and J by 4 bases, with 14 bases between them.

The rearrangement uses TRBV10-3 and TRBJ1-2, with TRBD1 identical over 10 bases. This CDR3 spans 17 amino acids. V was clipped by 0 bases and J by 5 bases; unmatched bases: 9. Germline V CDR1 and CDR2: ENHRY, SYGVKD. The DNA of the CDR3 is TGTGCCATCAGTGAGTCGATCCCGGGACAGGGGACATATGGCTACACCTTC. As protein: CAISESIPGQGTYGYTF.

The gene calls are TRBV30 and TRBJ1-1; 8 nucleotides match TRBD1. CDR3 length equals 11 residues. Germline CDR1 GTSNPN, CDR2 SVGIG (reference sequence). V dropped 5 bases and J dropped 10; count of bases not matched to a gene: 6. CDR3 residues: CAWRNRGAAFF. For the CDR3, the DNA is TGTGCCTGGCGGAACAGGGGGGCAGCTTTCTTT.

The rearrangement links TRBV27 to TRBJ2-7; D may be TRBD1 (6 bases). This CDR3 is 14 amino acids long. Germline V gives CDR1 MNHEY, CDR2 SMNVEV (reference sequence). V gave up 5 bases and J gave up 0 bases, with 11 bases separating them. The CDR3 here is CASSLTGSSYEQYF. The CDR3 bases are TGTGCCAGCAGTCTAACAGGGAGCTCCTACGAGCAGTACTTC.

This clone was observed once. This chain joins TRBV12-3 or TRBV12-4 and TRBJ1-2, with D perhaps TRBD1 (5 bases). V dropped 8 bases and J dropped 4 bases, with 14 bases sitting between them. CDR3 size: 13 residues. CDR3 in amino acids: CASVVRGTYGYTF. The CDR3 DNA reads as TGTGCCAGCGTAGTCCGGGGGACCTATGGCTACACCTTC.

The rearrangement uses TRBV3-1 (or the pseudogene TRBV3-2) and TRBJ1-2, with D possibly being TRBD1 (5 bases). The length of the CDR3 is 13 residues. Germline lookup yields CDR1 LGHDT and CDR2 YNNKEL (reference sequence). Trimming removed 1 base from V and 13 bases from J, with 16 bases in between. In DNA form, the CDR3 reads TGTGCCAGCAGCCAAGGACAGTCTAGTCGCTGCACCTTC. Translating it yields CASSQGQSSRCTF.

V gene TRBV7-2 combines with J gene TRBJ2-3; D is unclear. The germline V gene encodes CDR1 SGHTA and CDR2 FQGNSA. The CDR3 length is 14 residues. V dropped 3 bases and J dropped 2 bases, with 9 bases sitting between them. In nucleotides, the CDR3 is TGTGCCAGCAGCTTGTACAGTAACACAGATACGCAGTATTTT. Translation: CASSLYSNTDTQYF.

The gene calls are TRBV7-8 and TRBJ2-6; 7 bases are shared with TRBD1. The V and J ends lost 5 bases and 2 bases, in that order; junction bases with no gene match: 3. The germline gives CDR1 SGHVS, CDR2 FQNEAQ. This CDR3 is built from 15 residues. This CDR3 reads CASSIQGTGANVLTF. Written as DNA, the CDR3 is TGTGCCAGCAGCATACAGGGGACTGGGGCCAACGTCCTGACTTTC.

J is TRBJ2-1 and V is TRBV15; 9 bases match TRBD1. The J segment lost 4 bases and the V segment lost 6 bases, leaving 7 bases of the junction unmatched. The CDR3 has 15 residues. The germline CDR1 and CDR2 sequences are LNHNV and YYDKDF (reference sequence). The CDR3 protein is CATRESGQGYNEQFF. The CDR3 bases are TGTGCCACCAGAGAATCCGGACAGGGGTACAATGAGCAGTTCTTC.

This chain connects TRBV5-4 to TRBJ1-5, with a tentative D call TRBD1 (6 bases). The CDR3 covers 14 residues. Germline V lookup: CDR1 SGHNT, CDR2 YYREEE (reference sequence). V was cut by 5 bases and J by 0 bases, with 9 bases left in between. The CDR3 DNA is TGTGCCAGCAGTTTACAGGGTAGCAATCAGCCCCAGCATTTT. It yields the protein CASSLQGSNQPQHF.

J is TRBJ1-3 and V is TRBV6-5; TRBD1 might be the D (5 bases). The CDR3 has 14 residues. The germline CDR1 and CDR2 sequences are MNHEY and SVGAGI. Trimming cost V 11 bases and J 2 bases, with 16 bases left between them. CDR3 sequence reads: CAHGEGTAGNTIYF. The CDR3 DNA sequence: TGTGCCCATGGGGAGGGGACCGCTGGAAACACCATATATTTT.

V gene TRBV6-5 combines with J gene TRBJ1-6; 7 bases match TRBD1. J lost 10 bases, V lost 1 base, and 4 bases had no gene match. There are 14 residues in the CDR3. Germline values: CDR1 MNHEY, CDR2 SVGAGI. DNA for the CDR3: TGTGCCAGCAGTTACTACAGGGGCAACTCACCCCTCCACTTT. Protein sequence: CASSYYRGNSPLHF.

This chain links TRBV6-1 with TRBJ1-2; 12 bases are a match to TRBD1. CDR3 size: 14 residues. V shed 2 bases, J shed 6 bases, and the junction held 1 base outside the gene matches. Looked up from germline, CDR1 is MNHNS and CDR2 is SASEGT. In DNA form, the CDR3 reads TGTGCCAGCAGTGAAAGGGACAGGGGGCATGGCTACACCTTC. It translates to CASSERDRGHGYTF.

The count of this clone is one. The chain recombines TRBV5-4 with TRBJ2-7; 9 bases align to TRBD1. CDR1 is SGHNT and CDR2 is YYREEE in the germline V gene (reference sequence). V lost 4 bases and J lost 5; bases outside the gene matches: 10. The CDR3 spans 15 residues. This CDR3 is CASSDPQQGANEQYF. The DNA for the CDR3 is TGTGCCAGCAGCGACCCTCAACAGGGGGCGAACGAGCAGTACTTC. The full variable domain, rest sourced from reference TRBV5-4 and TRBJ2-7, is ETGVTQSPTHLIKTRGQQVTLRCSSQSGHNTVSWYQQALGQGPQFIFQYYREEENGRGNFPPRFSGLQFPNYSSELNVNALELDDSALYLCASSDPQQGANEQYFGPGTRLTVT.

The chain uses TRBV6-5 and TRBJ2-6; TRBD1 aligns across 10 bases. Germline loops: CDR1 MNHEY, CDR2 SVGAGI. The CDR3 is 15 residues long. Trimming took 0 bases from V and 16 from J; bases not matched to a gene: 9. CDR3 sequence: CASSYSTGGPHLLTF. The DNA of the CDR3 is TGTGCCAGCAGTTACTCGACAGGGGGCCCCCACTTGCTGACTTTC.

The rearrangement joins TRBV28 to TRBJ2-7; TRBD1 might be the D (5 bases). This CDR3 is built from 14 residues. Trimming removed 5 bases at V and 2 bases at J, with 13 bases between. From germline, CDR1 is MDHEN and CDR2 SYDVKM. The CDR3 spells CASSHQTDPYEQYF. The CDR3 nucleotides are TGTGCCAGCAGTCATCAGACAGATCCCTACGAGCAGTACTTC.

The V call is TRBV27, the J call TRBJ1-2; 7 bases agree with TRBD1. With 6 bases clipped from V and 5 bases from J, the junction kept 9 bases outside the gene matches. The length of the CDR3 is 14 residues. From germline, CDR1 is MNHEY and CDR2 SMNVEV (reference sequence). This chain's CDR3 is CASSSPGQIYGYTF. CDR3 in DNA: TGTGCCAGCAGCTCGCCGGGACAGATTTATGGCTACACCTTC.

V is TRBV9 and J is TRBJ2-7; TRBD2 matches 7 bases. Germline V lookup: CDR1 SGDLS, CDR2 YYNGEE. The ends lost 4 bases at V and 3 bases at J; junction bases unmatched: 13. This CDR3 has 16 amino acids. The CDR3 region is CASSPQIGTTSYEQYF. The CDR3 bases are TGTGCCAGCAGCCCTCAGATAGGGACTACGAGCTACGAGCAGTACTTC.

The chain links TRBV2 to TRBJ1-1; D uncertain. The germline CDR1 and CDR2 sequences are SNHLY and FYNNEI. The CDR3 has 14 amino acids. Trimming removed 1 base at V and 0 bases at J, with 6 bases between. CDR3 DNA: TGTGCCAGCAGTGAAGGGCACCTGAACACTGAAGCTTTCTTT. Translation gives CASSEGHLNTEAFF.

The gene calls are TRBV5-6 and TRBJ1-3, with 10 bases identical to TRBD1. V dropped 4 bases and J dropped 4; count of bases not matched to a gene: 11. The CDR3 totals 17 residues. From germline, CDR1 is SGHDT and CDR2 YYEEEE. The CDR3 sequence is CASSADRGPTRGNTIYF. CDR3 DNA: TGTGCCAGCAGCGCCGACAGGGGGCCGACCCGGGGAAACACCATATATTTT.

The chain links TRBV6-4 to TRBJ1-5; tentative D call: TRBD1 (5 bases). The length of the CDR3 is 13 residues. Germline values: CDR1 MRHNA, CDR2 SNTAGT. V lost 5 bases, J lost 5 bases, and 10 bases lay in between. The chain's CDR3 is CASSPQADQPQHF. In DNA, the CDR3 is TGTGCCAGCAGTCCACAGGCTGATCAGCCCCAGCATTTT.

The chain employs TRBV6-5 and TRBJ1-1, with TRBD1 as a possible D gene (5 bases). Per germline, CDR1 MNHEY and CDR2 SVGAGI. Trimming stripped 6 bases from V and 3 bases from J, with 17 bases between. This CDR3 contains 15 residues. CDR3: CASRARGVDHTEAFF. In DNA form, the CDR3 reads TGTGCCAGCAGGGCCCGGGGGGTCGATCACACTGAAGCTTTCTTT.